These 11 T cell receptor beta chains share one sample of origin, sequenced in a study of blood T cells in healthy people across ages. Through a sample-barcoded 5' primer and a J-beta primer mix, a second PCR was run for about 6 to 11 cycles. TCRdb re-analysed the 5' RACE reads in MiXCR, keeping a single row per CDR3 protein. The sample shows 1.5 million to 2 million distinct CDR3 sequences, roughly 52% of them seen only once. The sequencing sample was made of blood. The receptors were sampled from a woman aged 40 to 50 in good health.

The V and J genes are TRBV7-2 and TRBJ2-7; unclear D gene. The germline V gene has CDR1 SGHTA and CDR2 FQGNSA. With 8 bases removed from V and 6 bases from J, the gap between germline ends came to 17 bases. The CDR3 is 13 amino acids. CDR3 DNA sequence: TGTGCCAGCGCAAGGGCAGTTGAGCGCGAGCAGTACTTC. Its protein is CASARAVEREQYF.

Comment on this clonotype: One end of the junction is discordant with germline, which a read error may explain. The V and J genes are TRBV28 and TRBJ2-1; tentative D call: TRBD2 (5 bases). This CDR3 is 13 amino acids long. Germline assignment: CDR1 MDHEN and CDR2 SYDVKM. In nucleotides, the CDR3 is TGTGTCAGCAGATCCGGGATCTACAATGAGCAGTTCTTC. Translating gives CVSRSGIYNEQFF.

The chain joins TRBV20-1 to TRBJ2-3, with D tentatively TRBD2 (5 bases). The CDR3 length is 14 residues. The V gene's germline CDR1 is DFQATT and CDR2 SNEGSKA (reference sequence). Deletions cut 4 bases from V and 5 bases from J, with 16 bases between. The CDR3: CSATPGTQVDTQYF. As DNA, the CDR3 is TGCAGTGCTACCCCGGGAACTCAGGTAGATACGCAGTATTTT.

This clonotype was recorded once. V gene TRBV27 combines with J gene TRBJ1-1, with D tentatively TRBD1 (6 bases). The CDR3 extends over 15 amino acids. The germline gives CDR1 MNHEY, CDR2 SMNVEV (reference sequence). Trimming removed 6 bases from V and 2 bases from J, with 16 bases in between. The DNA of the CDR3 is TGTGCCAGCAGGAAGCGGGGGGCGGGAAACACTGAAGCTTTCTTT. This translates into CASRKRGAGNTEAFF.

Written as DNA, the CDR3 is TGCAGTGCCGGGGACACCTCGGTTGGCAAAAACATTCAGTACTTC. This translates into CSAGDTSVGKNIQYF. The J gene is TRBJ2-4, the V gene TRBV20-1, with D possibly TRBD1 on 6 matching bases. Per the germline V gene, CDR1 is DFQATT and CDR2 is SNEGSKA (reference sequence). CDR3 size: 15 residues. V shed 6 bases and J shed 3 bases, with 18 bases lying between them.

This clonotype was found a few times. The rearrangement links TRBV29-1 to TRBJ1-2; no firm D call. V was trimmed by 0 bases and J by 2 bases, leaving 16 bases between them. Looked up from germline, CDR1 is SQVTM and CDR2 is ANQGSEA. The CDR3 has 16 residues. CDR3 DNA sequence: TGCAGCGTTGAAGATGCGACTTGCCAACGAAACTATGGCTACACCTTC. Translation gives CSVEDATCQRNYGYTF. The full variable domain, rest sourced from reference TRBV29-1 and TRBJ1-2, is SAVISQKPSRDICQRGTSLTIQCQVDSQVTMMFWYRQQPGQSLTLIATANQGSEATYESGFVIDKFPISRPNLTFSTLTVSNMSPEDSSIYLCSVEDATCQRNYGYTFGSGTRLTVV.

This rearrangement joins TRBV15 to TRBJ2-1; D might be TRBD1 or TRBD2, each matching 5 bases. Trimming stripped 2 bases from V and 3 bases from J, with 20 bases between. This CDR3 region has 18 residues. Per the germline V gene, CDR1 is LNHNV and CDR2 is YYDKDF (reference sequence). The CDR3 loop is CATSRPWREGLFYNEQFF. The DNA for the CDR3 is TGTGCCACCAGCAGACCCTGGCGCGAGGGGCTTTTCTACAATGAGCAGTTCTTC. Full variable domain (missing parts from reference TRBV15 and TRBJ2-1): DAMVIQNPRYQVTQFGKPVTLSCSQTLNHNVMYWYQQKSSQAPKLLFHYYDKDFNNEADTPDNFQSRRPNTSFCFLDIRSPGLGDTAMYLCATSRPWREGLFYNEQFFGPGTRLTVL.

This clonotype was seen more than once but under ten times. The chain has TRBV9 and TRBJ2-3; D possibly corresponds to TRBD2 (5 bases). Trimming left V 4 bases short and J 2 bases short, with 17 bases between. Germline loops: CDR1 SGDLS, CDR2 YYNGEE. CDR3 length equals 16 residues. CDR3 loop: CASSPRGAVVTDTQYF. CDR3 bases: TGTGCCAGCAGCCCCCGTGGAGCGGTGGTCACAGATACGCAGTATTTT.

The chain is built from TRBV5-1 and TRBJ1-1, with D perhaps matching TRBD1 (6 bases). Germline assignment: CDR1 SGHRS and CDR2 YFSETQ. V lost 1 base to trimming and J lost 2 bases, with 12 bases between them. This CDR3 contains 15 residues. This CDR3 is CASSLTGPINTEAFF. CDR3 DNA sequence: TGCGCCAGCAGCTTGACAGGGCCGATTAACACTGAAGCTTTCTTT.

There are a few counts of this clonotype. J is TRBJ2-7 and V is TRBV6-2 or TRBV6-3, with D possibly being TRBD1 or TRBD2 (5 bases each). CDR1 and CDR2 from the germline V gene are MNHEY and SVGEGT. The CDR3 covers 16 residues. V lost 0 bases to trimming and J lost 0 bases, with 12 bases between them. The DNA of the CDR3 is TGTGCCAGCAGTTACTCCATGGGACGGATCTCCTACGAGCAGTACTTC. It codes for CASSYSMGRISYEQYF.

This clonotype was counted a few times. The CDR3 spells CASIQAGANDNEQFF. CDR3 coding DNA: TGTGCCAGCATCCAAGCGGGGGCCAACGACAATGAGCAGTTCTTC. The rearrangement links TRBV6-2 or TRBV6-3 to TRBJ2-1, with 8 bases that match TRBD2. CDR1 is MNHEY, CDR2 SVGEGT, per germline. This CDR3 spans 15 amino acids. The V segment lost 7 bases and the J segment 5 bases; nucleotides outside the gene matches: 10.